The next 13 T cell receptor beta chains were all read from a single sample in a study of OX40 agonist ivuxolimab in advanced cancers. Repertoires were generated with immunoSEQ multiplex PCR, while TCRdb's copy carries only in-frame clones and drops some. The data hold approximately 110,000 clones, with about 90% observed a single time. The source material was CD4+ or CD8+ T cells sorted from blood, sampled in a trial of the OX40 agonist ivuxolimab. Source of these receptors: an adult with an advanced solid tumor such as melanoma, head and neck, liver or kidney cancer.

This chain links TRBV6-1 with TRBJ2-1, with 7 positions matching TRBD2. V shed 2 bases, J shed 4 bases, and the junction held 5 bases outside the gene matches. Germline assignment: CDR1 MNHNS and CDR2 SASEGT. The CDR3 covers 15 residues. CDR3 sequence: CASSELGGGYNEQFF. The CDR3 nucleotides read TGTGCCAGCAGTGAACTGGGGGGGGGATACAATGAGCAGTTCTTC.

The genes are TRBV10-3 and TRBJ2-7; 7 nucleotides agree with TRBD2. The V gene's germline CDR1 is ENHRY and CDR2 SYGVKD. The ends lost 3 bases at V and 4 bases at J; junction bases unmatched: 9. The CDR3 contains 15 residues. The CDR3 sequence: CAISDLGEGRYEQYF. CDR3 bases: TGTGCCATCAGTGACCTCGGGGAGGGAAGGTACGAGCAGTACTTC.

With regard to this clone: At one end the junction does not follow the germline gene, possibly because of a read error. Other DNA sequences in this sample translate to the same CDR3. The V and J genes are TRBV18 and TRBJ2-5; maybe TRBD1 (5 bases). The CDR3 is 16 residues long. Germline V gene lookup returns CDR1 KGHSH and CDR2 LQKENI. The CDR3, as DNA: TGTGCCAGTTCACCAATGTTACAGGACCCCCAAGAGACCCAGTACTTC. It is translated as CASSPMLQDPQETQYF.

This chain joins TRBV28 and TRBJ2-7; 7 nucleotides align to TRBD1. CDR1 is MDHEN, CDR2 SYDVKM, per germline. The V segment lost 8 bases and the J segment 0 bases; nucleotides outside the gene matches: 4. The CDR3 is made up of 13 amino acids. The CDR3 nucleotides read TGTGCCAGCTTAGGGGGCTACTCCTACGAGCAGTACTTC. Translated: CASLGGYSYEQYF.

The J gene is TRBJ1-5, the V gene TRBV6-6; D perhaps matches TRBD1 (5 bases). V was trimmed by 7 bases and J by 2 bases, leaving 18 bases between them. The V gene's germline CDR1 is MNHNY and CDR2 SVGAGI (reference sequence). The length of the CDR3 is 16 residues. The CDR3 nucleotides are TGTGCCAGCAATCCAGAGCAGGGTAGCGGCAATCAGCCCCAGCATTTT. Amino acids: CASNPEQGSGNQPQHF.

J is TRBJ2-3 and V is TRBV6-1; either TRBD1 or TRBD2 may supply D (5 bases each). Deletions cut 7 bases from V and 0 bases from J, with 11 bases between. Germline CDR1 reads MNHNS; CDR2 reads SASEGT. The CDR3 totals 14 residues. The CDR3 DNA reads TGTGCCAGCAATGAGGGGTTCAGCACAGATACGCAGTATTTT. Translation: CASNEGFSTDTQYF.

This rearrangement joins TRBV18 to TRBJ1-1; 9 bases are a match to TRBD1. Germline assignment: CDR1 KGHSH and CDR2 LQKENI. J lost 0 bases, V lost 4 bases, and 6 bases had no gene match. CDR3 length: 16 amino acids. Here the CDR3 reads CASSQGTGIMNTEAFF. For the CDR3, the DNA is TGTGCCAGCTCACAAGGGACAGGGATCATGAACACTGAAGCTTTCTTT.

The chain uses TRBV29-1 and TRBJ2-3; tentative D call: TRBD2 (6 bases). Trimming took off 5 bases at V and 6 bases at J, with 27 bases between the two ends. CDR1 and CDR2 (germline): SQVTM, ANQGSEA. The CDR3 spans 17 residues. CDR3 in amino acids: CSVRGDALAELGDTQYF. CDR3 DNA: TGCAGCGTTCGCGGCGACGCACTAGCCGAGCTGGGGGATACGCAGTATTTT.

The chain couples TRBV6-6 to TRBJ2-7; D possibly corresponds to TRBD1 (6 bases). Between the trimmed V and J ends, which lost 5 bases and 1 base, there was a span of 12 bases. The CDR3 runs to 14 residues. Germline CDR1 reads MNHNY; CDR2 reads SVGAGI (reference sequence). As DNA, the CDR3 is TGTGCCAGCAGTCTCAGACAGGATTCCTACGAGCAGTACTTC. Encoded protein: CASSLRQDSYEQYF.

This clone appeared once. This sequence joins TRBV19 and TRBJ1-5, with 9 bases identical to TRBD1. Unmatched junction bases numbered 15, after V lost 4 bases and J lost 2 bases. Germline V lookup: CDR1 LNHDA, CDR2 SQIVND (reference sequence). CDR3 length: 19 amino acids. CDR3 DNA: TGTGCCAGTAGTAGATCCTCGGGACAGGGCTCCACTCGCAATCAGCCCCAGCATTTT. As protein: CASSRSSGQGSTRNQPQHF.

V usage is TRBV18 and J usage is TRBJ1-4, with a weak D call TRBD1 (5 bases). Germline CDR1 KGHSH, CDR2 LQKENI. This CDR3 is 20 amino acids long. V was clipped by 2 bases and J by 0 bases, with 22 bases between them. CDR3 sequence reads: CASSPVRFSGPTTTNEKLFF. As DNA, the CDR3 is TGTGCCAGCTCACCAGTGAGGTTCTCGGGACCGACGACAACTAATGAAAAACTGTTTTTT.

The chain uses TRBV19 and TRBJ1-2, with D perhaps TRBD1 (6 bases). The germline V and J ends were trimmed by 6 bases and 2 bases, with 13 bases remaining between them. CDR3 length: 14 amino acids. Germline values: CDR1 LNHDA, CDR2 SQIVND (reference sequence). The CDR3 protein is CASSVGQTNYGYTF. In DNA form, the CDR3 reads TGTGCCAGTAGCGTCGGACAGACCAACTATGGCTACACCTTC. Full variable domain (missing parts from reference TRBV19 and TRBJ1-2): DGGITQSPKYLFRKEGQNVTLSCEQNLNHDAMYWYRQDPGQGLRLIYYSQIVNDFQKGDIAEGYSVSREKKESFPLTVTSAQKNPTAFYLCASSVGQTNYGYTFGSGTRLTVV.

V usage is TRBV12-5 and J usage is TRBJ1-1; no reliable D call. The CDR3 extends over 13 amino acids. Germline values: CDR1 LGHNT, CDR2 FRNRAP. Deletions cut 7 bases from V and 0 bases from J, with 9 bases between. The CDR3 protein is CASAWEVNTEAFF. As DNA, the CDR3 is TGTGCTAGTGCGTGGGAGGTGAACACTGAAGCTTTCTTT.